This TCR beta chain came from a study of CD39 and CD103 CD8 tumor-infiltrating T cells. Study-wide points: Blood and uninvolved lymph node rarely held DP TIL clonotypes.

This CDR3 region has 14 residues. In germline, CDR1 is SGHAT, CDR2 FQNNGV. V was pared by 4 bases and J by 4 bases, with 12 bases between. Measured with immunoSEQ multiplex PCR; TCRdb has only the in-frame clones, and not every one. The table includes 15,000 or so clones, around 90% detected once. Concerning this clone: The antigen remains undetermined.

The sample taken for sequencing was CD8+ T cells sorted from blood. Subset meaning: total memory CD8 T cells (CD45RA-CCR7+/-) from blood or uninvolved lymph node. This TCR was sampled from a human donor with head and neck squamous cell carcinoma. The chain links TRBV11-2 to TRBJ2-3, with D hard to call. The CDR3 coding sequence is TGTGCCAGCAGCTGGGCCCCCGGCGCAGATACGCAGTATTTT. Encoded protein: CASSWAPGADTQYF. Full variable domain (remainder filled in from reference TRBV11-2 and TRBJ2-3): EAGVAQSPRYKIIEKRQSVAFWCNPISGHATLYWYQQILGQGPKLLIQFQNNGVVDDSQLPKDRFSAERLKGVDSTLKIQPAKLEDSAVYLCASSWAPGADTQYFGPGTRLTVL.